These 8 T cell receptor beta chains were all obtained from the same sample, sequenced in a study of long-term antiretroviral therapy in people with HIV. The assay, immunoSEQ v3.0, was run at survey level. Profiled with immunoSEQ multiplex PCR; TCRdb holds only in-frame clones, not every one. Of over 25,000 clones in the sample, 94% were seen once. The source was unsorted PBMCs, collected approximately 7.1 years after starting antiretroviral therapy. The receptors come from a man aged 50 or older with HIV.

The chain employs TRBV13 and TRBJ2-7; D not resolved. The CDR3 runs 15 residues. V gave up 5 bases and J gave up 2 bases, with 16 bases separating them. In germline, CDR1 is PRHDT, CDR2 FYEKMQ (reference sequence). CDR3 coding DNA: TGTGCCAGCAGCCGTTGGGTAGGGTTGGCCTACGAGCAGTACTTC. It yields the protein CASSRWVGLAYEQYF.

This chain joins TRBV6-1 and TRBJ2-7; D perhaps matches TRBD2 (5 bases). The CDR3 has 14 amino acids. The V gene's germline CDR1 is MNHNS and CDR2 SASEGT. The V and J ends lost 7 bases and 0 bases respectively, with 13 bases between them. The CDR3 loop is CASTLASNSYEQYF. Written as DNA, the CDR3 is TGTGCCAGCACCTTAGCGTCTAACTCCTACGAGCAGTACTTC.

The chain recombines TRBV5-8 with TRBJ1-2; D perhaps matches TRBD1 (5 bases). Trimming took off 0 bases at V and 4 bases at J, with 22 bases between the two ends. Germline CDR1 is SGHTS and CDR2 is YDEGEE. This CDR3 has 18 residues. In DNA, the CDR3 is TGTGCCAGCAGCTTGGAACTTGGTCCCGCTTCTGACAGCTATGGCTACACCTTC. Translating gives CASSLELGPASDSYGYTF.

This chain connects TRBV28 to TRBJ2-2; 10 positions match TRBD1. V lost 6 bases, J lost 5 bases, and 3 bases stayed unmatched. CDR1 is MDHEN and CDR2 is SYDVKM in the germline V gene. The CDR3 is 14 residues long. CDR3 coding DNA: TGTGCCAGCAGGGGACAGGGGAAGACCGGGGAGCTGTTTTTT. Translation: CASRGQGKTGELFF.

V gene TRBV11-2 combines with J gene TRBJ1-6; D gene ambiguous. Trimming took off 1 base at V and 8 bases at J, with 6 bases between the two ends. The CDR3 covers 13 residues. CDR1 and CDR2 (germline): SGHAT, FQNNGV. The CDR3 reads CASSLVRDSPLHF. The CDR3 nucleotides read TGTGCCAGCAGCTTAGTCCGGGATTCACCCCTCCACTTT.

The DNA for the CDR3 is TGTGCCTGGAGACTAGCGGGGGGCACAGATACGCAGTATTTT. Protein sequence: CAWRLAGGTDTQYF. The chain joins TRBV30 to TRBJ2-3, with 11 bases that match TRBD2. The CDR3 contains 14 residues. CDR1 and CDR2 (germline): GTSNPN, SVGIG (reference sequence). V lost 3 bases to trimming and J lost 1 base; unmatched junction nucleotides: 0.

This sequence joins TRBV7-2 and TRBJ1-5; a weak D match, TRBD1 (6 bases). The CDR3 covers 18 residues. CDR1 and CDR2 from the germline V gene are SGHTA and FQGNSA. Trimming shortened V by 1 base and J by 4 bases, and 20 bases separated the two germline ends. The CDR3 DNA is TGTGCCAGCAGCTTAGGTACTGACCTCCGGGACACAAATCAGCCCCAGCATTTT. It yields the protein CASSLGTDLRDTNQPQHF.

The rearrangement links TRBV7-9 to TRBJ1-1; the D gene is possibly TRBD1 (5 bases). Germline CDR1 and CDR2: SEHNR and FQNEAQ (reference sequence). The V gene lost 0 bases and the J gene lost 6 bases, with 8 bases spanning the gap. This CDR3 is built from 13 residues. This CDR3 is CASSLAQGPEAFF. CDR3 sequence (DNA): TGTGCCAGCAGCTTAGCGCAGGGACCTGAAGCTTTCTTT.